Below are 11 T cell receptor beta chains sequenced from a single sample in a study of cytomegalovirus exposure and HLA in healthy donors. The primer mix had 60 Vbeta and 13 Jbeta primers. Measured with immunoSEQ multiplex PCR; TCRdb has only the in-frame clones, and not every one. The profile covers 150,000 to 200,000 clones, with almost 80% appearing a single time and less than 10% taken by the ten largest. Sequencing was performed on PBMCs. All receptors come from a man between 18 and 29 years old in good health and CMV-seropositive.

This chain joins TRBV4-2 and TRBJ1-1; D ambiguous. Between the trimmed V and J ends, which lost 4 bases and 0 bases, there was a span of 12 bases. The germline V gene encodes CDR1 LGHNA and CDR2 YNFKEQ. CDR3 size: 15 residues. In DNA, the CDR3 is TGTGCCAGCAGCCCAACGGCGGGGATGAACACTGAAGCTTTCTTT. Translated: CASSPTAGMNTEAFF.

The chain links TRBV10-2 to TRBJ2-1; a possible D gene is TRBD1 (6 bases). This CDR3 region has 13 residues. Germline loops: CDR1 WSHSY, CDR2 SAAADI. V lost 6 bases, J lost 5 bases, and 11 bases lay in between. As DNA, the CDR3 is TGCGCCAGCAGGGGATCAGGGGACAATGAGCAGTTCTTC. Protein: CASRGSGDNEQFF.

The rearrangement joins TRBV12-5 to TRBJ2-1, with TRBD2 matching 9 bases. The germline V gene has CDR1 LGHNT and CDR2 FRNRAP. The CDR3 is made up of 14 amino acids. Trimming cost V 1 base and J 6 bases; bases outside gene matches: 1. The CDR3, as DNA: TGTGCTAGTGGTTTGGGACTAGCGGTCAATGAGCAGTTCTTC. Translating gives CASGLGLAVNEQFF.

Notes on this clone: In the same sample, other DNA sequences code for this CDR3. The V and J genes are TRBV7-2 and TRBJ1-1; no firm D call. This CDR3 is 14 amino acids long. Germline assignment: CDR1 SGHTA and CDR2 FQGNSA. Between the trimmed V and J ends, which lost 2 bases and 1 base, there was a span of 8 bases. CDR3 loop: CASSLSPGNTEAFF. The CDR3 DNA reads TGTGCCAGCAGCTTATCCCCGGGGAACACTGAAGCTTTCTTT.

With respect to this clone: Its ends do not fully match the called genes, so a read error is possible. The chain employs TRBV5-6 and TRBJ1-1, with TRBD1 matching over 7 bases. This CDR3 is 16 amino acids long. Germline CDR1 is SGHDT and CDR2 is YYEEEE. In DNA form, the CDR3 reads TGTGCCGGCAGCTTGATCCCAGGGGGGATGAACACTGAAGCTTTCTTT. Translation gives CAGSLIPGGMNTEAFF.

This sequence joins TRBV5-6 and TRBJ2-2, with TRBD2 matching 8 bases. Losses at the gene ends were 5 bases for V and 6 bases for J; bases not matched to a gene: 12. The CDR3 is 16 residues long. Germline V gives CDR1 SGHDT, CDR2 YYEEEE. CDR3 nucleotides: TGTGCCAGCAGGGCTCCGGGACTAGTGGACTCCGGGGAGCTGTTTTTT. Encoded protein: CASRAPGLVDSGELFF.

The J gene is TRBJ1-4, the V gene TRBV7-6; 10 bases agree with TRBD1. This CDR3 is built from 14 residues. Trimming took 4 bases from V and 8 from J; bases not matched to a gene: 4. Germline V gene data show CDR1 as SGHVS and CDR2 as FNYEAQ. The CDR3 nucleotides read TGTGCCAGCAGCTCCCCGGACAGGGGGGAAAAACTGTTTTTT. It encodes CASSSPDRGEKLFF.

The rearrangement uses TRBV5-4 and TRBJ1-1; D might be TRBD1 (5 bases). V was shortened by 0 bases and J by 2 bases, with 8 bases between the two germline ends. The CDR3 covers 14 residues. Germline lookup yields CDR1 SGHNT and CDR2 YYREEE (reference sequence). CDR3 nucleotide sequence: TGTGCCAGCAGCTTGGCAGGGTCTAACACTGAAGCTTTCTTT. Amino acids: CASSLAGSNTEAFF.

To note about this clone: The CDR3 does not end in the conserved phenylalanine or tryptophan, so this is likely a read error. The rearrangement joins TRBV2 to TRBJ1-6; D unresolved. V was trimmed by 5 bases and J by 7 bases, leaving 6 bases between them. Germline lookup yields CDR1 SNHLY and CDR2 FYNNEI. The length of the CDR3 is 12 residues. In nucleotides, the CDR3 is TGTGCCAGCAGTAAGGACAATTCACCCCTCCACCTT. It is translated as CASSKDNSPLHL.

This clone was seen a handful of times. The rearrangement uses TRBV4-1 and TRBJ1-1; no clear D. Trimming stripped 0 bases from V and 5 bases from J, with 22 bases between. The CDR3 runs to 18 residues. CDR1 MGHRA and CDR2 YSYEKL come from the germline V gene. In DNA, the CDR3 is TGCGCCAGCAGCCAAGATACGGGGTCGTCGGGTGTAGAGACTGAAGCTTTCTTT. The encoded protein is CASSQDTGSSGVETEAFF.

In its sample, this clone was seen a few times. The rearrangement joins TRBV2 to TRBJ1-1; D uncertain. Germline V gives CDR1 SNHLY, CDR2 FYNNEI. Trimming shortened V by 1 base and J by 5 bases, and 14 bases separated the two germline ends. This CDR3 is 15 amino acids long. The chain's CDR3 is CASSEGRGLRTEAFF. CDR3 nucleotide sequence: TGTGCCAGCAGTGAAGGCCGGGGTTTAAGGACTGAAGCTTTCTTT.